These 21 T cell receptor beta chains originate from one sample sequenced in a study of neurological immune-mediated disorders. MiXCR, run by TCRdb on the 5' RACE reads, gives a single entry per CDR3 protein. The profile shows more than 25,000 distinct CDR3 sequences, about 4% of them singletons. The sample was CD4+ T cells from blood. The receptor source for this set is a woman between 35 and 50 years old in good health.

This clonotype was observed many times. The J gene is TRBJ2-2, the V gene TRBV5-1; D is unresolved. The V gene lost 1 base and the J gene lost 3 bases, with 4 bases spanning the gap. The CDR3 contains 13 residues. Germline CDR1 SGHRS, CDR2 YFSETQ. The CDR3 bases are TGCGCCAGCAGCTTGATTGACACCGGGGAGCTGTTTTTT. Translating it yields CASSLIDTGELFF. The variable domain in full, with the rest retrieved from reference TRBV5-1 and TRBJ2-2, is KAGVTQTPRYLIKTRGQQVTLSCSPISGHRSVSWYQQTPGQGLQFLFEYFSETQRNKGNFPGRFSGRQFSNSRSEMNVSTLELGDSALYLCASSLIDTGELFFGEGSRLTVL.

This clonotype appeared many times. The chain recombines TRBV12-3 or TRBV12-4 with TRBJ1-5; D gene ambiguous. The V and J ends lost 6 bases and 4 bases respectively, with 13 bases between them. The CDR3 is 14 amino acids. CDR3 sequence reads: CASSSRGANQPQHF. The DNA for the CDR3 is TGTGCCAGCAGCTCGAGAGGCGCGAATCAGCCCCAGCATTTT.

This clonotype occurred many times. The V gene is TRBV4-2, the J gene TRBJ2-5, with a weak D call TRBD2 (5 bases). This CDR3 comprises 15 residues. From germline, CDR1 is LGHNA and CDR2 YNFKEQ. V was clipped by 0 bases and J by 1 base, with 9 bases between them. Here the CDR3 DNA reads TGTGCCAGCAGCCAAGATCGCGGGTTCCAAGAGACCCAGTACTTC. It is translated as CASSQDRGFQETQYF.

This clonotype came up many times. V gene TRBV20-1 combines with J gene TRBJ2-7; a possible D gene is TRBD1 (5 bases). Germline CDR1 DFQATT, CDR2 SNEGSKA (reference sequence). This CDR3 contains 15 residues. V was clipped by 5 bases and J by 3 bases, with 20 bases between them. The CDR3 DNA is TGCAGTGCTCCCATAGTAAGGGGCGCTCACTACGAGCAGTACTTC. Translated: CSAPIVRGAHYEQYF.

Many counts were recorded for this clonotype. The rearrangement links TRBV20-1 to TRBJ2-1; no firm D call. The CDR3 spans 12 residues. V was shortened by 3 bases and J by 2 bases, with 5 bases between the two germline ends. Per the germline V gene, CDR1 is DFQATT and CDR2 is SNEGSKA (reference sequence). The DNA of the CDR3 is TGCAGTGCTAGGGGCGCCTACAATGAGCAGTTCTTC. Encoded protein: CSARGAYNEQFF.

This clonotype was detected ten times or more. The V call is TRBV5-1, the J call TRBJ2-7; tentatively, D is TRBD2 (5 bases). Germline values: CDR1 SGHRS, CDR2 YFSETQ. The CDR3 loop spans 16 amino acids. V dropped 2 bases and J dropped 6 bases, with 21 bases sitting between them. The CDR3 loop reads CASSFTAVSFAGEQYF. In DNA form, the CDR3 reads TGCGCCAGCAGCTTCACCGCGGTCTCATTTGCGGGCGAGCAGTACTTC.

At least ten counts were recorded for this clonotype. This chain joins TRBV20-1 and TRBJ2-1; D might be TRBD2 (6 bases). The CDR3 extends over 14 amino acids. V lost 3 bases to trimming and J lost 8 bases, with 17 bases between them. Looked up from germline, CDR1 is DFQATT and CDR2 is SNEGSKA (reference sequence). The CDR3 DNA reads as TGCAGTGCTAGCGGGGGTTCGGTACGGGATGAGCAGTTCTTC. This codes for CSASGGSVRDEQFF.

This clonotype was observed at least ten times. The rearrangement joins TRBV29-1 to TRBJ2-3; D is possibly TRBD1 or TRBD2 (6 bases each). This CDR3 has 14 amino acids. The V gene's germline CDR1 is SQVTM and CDR2 ANQGSEA. In nucleotides, the CDR3 is TGCAGTGTGGAATGGGGGGCAAACACAGATACGCAGTATTTT. Its translation is CSVEWGANTDTQYF.

This clonotype occurred many times. This chain joins TRBV5-1 and TRBJ1-4; tentative D call: TRBD1 (6 bases). The CDR3 has 13 amino acids. Germline assignment: CDR1 SGHRS and CDR2 YFSETQ. V lost 4 bases to trimming and J lost 10 bases, with 14 bases between them. CDR3 loop: CASSRDNGGKLFF. DNA for the CDR3: TGCGCCAGCAGCCGGGACAATGGGGGAAAACTGTTTTTT.

This clonotype appeared many times. The rearrangement links TRBV7-9 to TRBJ1-1; a weak D match, TRBD1 (5 bases). Trimming left V 5 bases short and J 4 bases short, with 11 bases between. The germline V gene encodes CDR1 SEHNR and CDR2 FQNEAQ (reference sequence). The CDR3 loop spans 13 amino acids. CDR3 DNA sequence: TGTGCCAGCAGCGAAGGGACGGGCACTGAAGCTTTCTTT. It translates to CASSEGTGTEAFF.

This clonotype was observed many times. The chain uses TRBV12-3 or TRBV12-4 and TRBJ2-5; perhaps TRBD1 as D (5 bases). V lost 5 bases, J lost 4 bases, and 14 bases lay in between. The CDR3 extends over 14 amino acids. In nucleotides, the CDR3 is TGTGCCAGCAGTCCCCCAGGGATCGCAGAGACCCAGTACTTC. Encoded protein: CASSPPGIAETQYF.

This clonotype has more than one count but fewer than ten. V usage is TRBV5-6 and J usage is TRBJ2-7; D possibly corresponds to TRBD1 (6 bases). CDR1 and CDR2 from the germline V gene are SGHDT and YYEEEE. Trimming left V 4 bases short and J 5 bases short, with 16 bases between. The CDR3 is 14 amino acids. The CDR3 DNA follows: TGTGCCAGCAGCCCCCTGGAAGGGGGACACGAGCAGTACTTC. Its protein product is CASSPLEGGHEQYF.

V is TRBV14 and J is TRBJ2-2; TRBD2 aligns across 8 bases. CDR1 and CDR2 from the germline V gene are SGHDN and FVKESK. The CDR3 extends over 18 amino acids. Trimming removed 5 bases from V and 9 bases from J; junction bases left unmatched: 20. CDR3 sequence (DNA): TGTGCCAGCAGCTTGATTGTGAGCGGGAGCGGCGCCGGCAGGGAGCTGTTTTTT. Its translation: CASSLIVSGSGAGRELFF.

The sample holds many counts of this clonotype. V gene TRBV7-2 combines with J gene TRBJ2-1; 11 bases match TRBD1. Trimming removed 3 bases from V and 9 bases from J; junction bases left unmatched: 13. This CDR3 spans 17 amino acids. CDR1 and CDR2 (germline): SGHTA, FQGNSA. The CDR3 DNA reads TGTGCCAGCAGCTTGGGAACCGGGACAGGGGGACGGGGTGAGCAGTTCTTC. It codes for CASSLGTGTGGRGEQFF.

This clonotype was picked up many times. The chain couples TRBV6-6 to TRBJ2-1; 10 bases agree with TRBD2. Germline trimming cut 0 bases from V and 3 bases from J; bases unmatched to any gene: 5. This CDR3 is built from 17 residues. The germline V gene encodes CDR1 MNHNY and CDR2 SVGAGI (reference sequence). The CDR3 loop is CASSYSPLAGIYNEQFF. The DNA for the CDR3 is TGTGCCAGCAGTTACTCTCCACTAGCGGGAATCTACAATGAGCAGTTCTTC.

This clonotype has ten or more counts. The gene calls are TRBV5-1 and TRBJ1-3; D is undetermined. Trimming removed 0 bases from V and 3 bases from J, with 7 bases in between. The germline V gene encodes CDR1 SGHRS and CDR2 YFSETQ. The CDR3 covers 14 residues. CDR3 residues: CASSLEGDGNTIYF. In DNA form, the CDR3 reads TGCGCCAGCAGCTTGGAAGGAGATGGAAACACCATATATTTT.

This clonotype was found many times. The chain has TRBV27 and TRBJ2-7; D assignment may be TRBD1 or TRBD2 (5 bases each). This CDR3 spans 14 amino acids. Germline lookup yields CDR1 MNHEY and CDR2 SMNVEV (reference sequence). The V end lost 2 bases, the J end lost 2 bases, and 10 bases lay between the germline ends. CDR3 nucleotides: TGTGCCAGCAGTTTAGTACGGGGACCCTACGAGCAGTACTTC. Protein sequence: CASSLVRGPYEQYF.

This clonotype was recorded at least ten times. This chain joins TRBV20-1 and TRBJ2-1, with D perhaps TRBD2 (5 bases). Germline V gives CDR1 DFQATT, CDR2 SNEGSKA (reference sequence). The V end lost 3 bases, the J end lost 8 bases, and 17 bases lay between the germline ends. There are 14 residues in the CDR3. CDR3 DNA: TGCAGTGCTAGGCCTGGACTTCAAGGCCATGAGCAGTTCTTC. Residues: CSARPGLQGHEQFF.

This clonotype has at least ten counts. The chain combines TRBV5-1 with TRBJ2-6, with D uncertain. The CDR3 consists of 15 residues. Trimming pared 3 bases from V and 0 bases from J, leaving 7 bases between. Germline CDR1 SGHRS, CDR2 YFSETQ. CDR3 in DNA: TGCGCCAGCAGCTCTCTAAGCTCTGGGGCCAACGTCCTGACTTTC. Translating it yields CASSSLSSGANVLTF.

Ten or more counts support this clonotype. The rearrangement joins TRBV7-9 to TRBJ1-5, with a weak D call TRBD1 (6 bases). V was pared by 6 bases and J by 1 base, with 10 bases between. The CDR3 runs 14 residues. CDR1 SEHNR and CDR2 FQNEAQ come from the germline V gene (reference sequence). CDR3 region: CASSSDRSNQPQHF. The CDR3 DNA reads TGTGCCAGCAGTTCTGACAGGAGCAATCAGCCCCAGCATTTT.

This clonotype has a count of ten or more. This chain joins TRBV7-9 and TRBJ2-3; 11 positions agree with TRBD2. This CDR3 has 15 amino acids. The ends lost 5 bases at V and 7 bases at J; junction bases unmatched: 8. Germline V gives CDR1 SEHNR, CDR2 FQNEAQ (reference sequence). Here the CDR3 DNA reads TGTGCCAGCAGCCCAGGGACTAGCGGAACAAATACGCAGTATTTT. Its protein product is CASSPGTSGTNTQYF.